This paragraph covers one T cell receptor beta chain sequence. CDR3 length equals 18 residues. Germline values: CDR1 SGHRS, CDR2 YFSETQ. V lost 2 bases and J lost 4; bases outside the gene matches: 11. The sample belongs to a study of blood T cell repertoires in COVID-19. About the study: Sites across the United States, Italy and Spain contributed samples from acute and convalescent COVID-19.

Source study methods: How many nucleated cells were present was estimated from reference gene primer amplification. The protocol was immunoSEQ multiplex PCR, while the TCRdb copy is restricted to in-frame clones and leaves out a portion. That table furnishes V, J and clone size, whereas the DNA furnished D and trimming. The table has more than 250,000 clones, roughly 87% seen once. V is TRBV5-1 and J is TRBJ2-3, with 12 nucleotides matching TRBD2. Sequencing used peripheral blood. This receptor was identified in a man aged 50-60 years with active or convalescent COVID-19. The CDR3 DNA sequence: TGCGCCAGCAGCTTTCTTCCCGCGACTAGCGGGAGTTCAGATACGCAGTATTTT. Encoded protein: CASSFLPATSGSSDTQYF.